This record concerns one T cell receptor beta chain sequence. The CDR3 extends over 13 amino acids. V lost 4 bases, J lost 6 bases, and 12 bases lay in between. Germline V gene sequence: CDR1 MDHEN, CDR2 SYDVKM. The data originate from a study of control samples from healthy donors and cancer patients. Profiling relied on immunoSEQ multiplex PCR, and the TCRdb table lists in-frame clones only, not all of them. This table holds under 95,000 clones, roughly 80% found once. The sample taken for sequencing was blood. This receptor was obtained from a man between 50 and 59 years old in good health. The chain uses TRBV28 and TRBJ1-2; maybe TRBD1 (6 bases). This CDR3 reads CASSWDNVHGYTF. The DNA for the CDR3 is TGTGCCAGCAGTTGGGACAACGTGCATGGCTACACCTTC.